Following are 19 T cell receptor beta chains from one sample sequenced in a study of blood T cell repertoires in COVID-19. Assay: immunoSEQ multiplex PCR; the TCRdb copy retains only in-frame clones and omits some. The sample shows 200,000 to 250,000 clones, around four fifths of them seen only once. Sequencing used peripheral blood. Source of these receptors: a man aged 25-40 years with active or convalescent COVID-19.

As regards this clone: This likely comes from a read error, as the CDR3 has no conserved phenylalanine or tryptophan at its end. The DNA is left out, because the CDR3 cannot be placed on it with certainty; the CDR3 is given as TCRdb lists it. J is TRBJ1-1 and V is TRBV12-2. TRBV12-2 is tagged as a pseudogene. Counting both end residues, the CDR3 totals 10 amino acids. The CDR3 here is CASRFRSAAT.

The V and J genes are TRBV6-4 and TRBJ2-3; 8 bases fit TRBD2. The CDR3 is 16 amino acids. V lost 3 bases and J lost 3; bases outside the gene matches: 8. Germline V gene data show CDR1 as MRHNA and CDR2 as SNTAGT. CDR3 residues: CASSELAGSGTDTQYF. The CDR3 DNA reads as TGTGCCAGCAGTGAATTAGCGGGGAGCGGGACAGATACGCAGTATTTT.

The chain joins TRBV7-8 to TRBJ2-3, with TRBD2 matching 8 bases. The germline V gene encodes CDR1 SGHVS and CDR2 FQNEAQ. The CDR3 is 15 amino acids. With V trimmed by 2 bases and J by 0 bases, 1 base remained unmatched. The DNA of the CDR3 is TGTGCCAGCAGCTTACGGGAGGGGAGCACAGATACGCAGTATTTT. It specifies CASSLREGSTDTQYF. Using reference TRBV7-8 and TRBJ2-3 for the parts outside the CDR3, the full variable domain is GAGVSQSPRYKVAKRGQDVALRCDPISGHVSLFWYQQALGQGPEFLTYFQNEAQLDKSGLPSDRFFAERPEGSVSTLKIQRTQQEDSAVYLCASSLREGSTDTQYFGPGTRLTVL.

This chain joins TRBV5-3 and TRBJ2-1; 9 nucleotides agree with TRBD2. TRBV5-3 qualifies as an ORF whose function is uncertain. This CDR3 spans 16 amino acids. J was trimmed by 1 base and V by 4 bases; bases with no gene match: 6. CDR3 coding DNA: TGTGCCAGAAGCAATAGCGGGAGTGGTTCCTACAATGAGCAGTTCTTC. Protein: CARSNSGSGSYNEQFF.

This clone was found a few times. V gene TRBV10-3 combines with J gene TRBJ1-2; D gene unclear. V was pared by 6 bases and J by 6 bases, with 14 bases between. The CDR3 sequence is 13 residues long. Germline assignment: CDR1 ENHRY and CDR2 SYGVKD. The CDR3 DNA reads as TGTGCCATCAGGTCCGGGGATCAGGATGGCTACACCTTC. It translates to CAIRSGDQDGYTF.

This clone appeared a single time. This sequence joins TRBV19 and TRBJ2-1; 7 bases are shared with TRBD1. This CDR3 contains 14 residues. Germline V gene data show CDR1 as LNHDA and CDR2 as SQIVND (reference sequence). Trimming removed 4 bases from V and 12 bases from J; junction bases left unmatched: 12. CDR3 sequence (DNA): TGTGCCAGTAGTACGCAGACAGGGCACGTTGGGCAGTTCTTC. It is translated as CASSTQTGHVGQFF.

The V and J genes are TRBV30 and TRBJ1-4; TRBD1 is a possible D gene (5 bases). This CDR3 is built from 13 residues. The V gene lost 4 bases and the J gene lost 5 bases, with 11 bases spanning the gap. Germline V gives CDR1 GTSNPN, CDR2 SVGIG (reference sequence). CDR3 in DNA: TGTGCCTGGAACGGCAGGGAAAATGAAAAACTGTTTTTT. This sequence encodes CAWNGRENEKLFF. The variable domain in full, completed from reference TRBV30 and TRBJ1-4, reads SQTIHQWPATLVQPVGSPLSLECTVEGTSNPNLYWYRQAAGRGLQLLFYSVGIGQISSEVPQNLSASRPQDRQFILSSKKLLLSDSGFYLCAWNGRENEKLFFGSGTQLSVL.

The genes are TRBV3-1 (or the pseudogene TRBV3-2) and TRBJ2-5; 8 nucleotides agree with TRBD1. Germline V gene data show CDR1 as LGHDT and CDR2 as YNNKEL (reference sequence). CDR3 length: 15 amino acids. With 2 bases clipped from V and 1 base from J, the junction kept 3 bases outside the gene matches. This CDR3 is CASSQTGTGQETQYF. CDR3 in DNA: TGTGCCAGCAGCCAAACCGGGACAGGCCAAGAGACCCAGTACTTC.

V usage is TRBV21-1 and J usage is TRBJ1-2; the D call in the table, TRBD1, was not verified against the DNA. TRBV21-1 is assigned pseudogene status. The CDR3 runs 15 residues. The CDR3 nucleotides read TGTGCCAGCAGCAACCCTAGGACAGGGCACTATGGCTACACCTTC. Its translation: CASSNPRTGHYGYTF.

CDR3 nucleotide sequence: TGCGCCAGCAGTGATGAGGGTGGGCCCTACGAGCAGTACTTC. This encodes CASSDEGGPYEQYF. This chain connects TRBV10-1 to TRBJ2-7; maybe TRBD2 (5 bases). The V and J ends lost 3 bases and 2 bases respectively, with 11 bases between them. Germline CDR1 WNHNN, CDR2 SYGVQD (reference sequence). The CDR3 has 14 residues.

The chain joins TRBV7-2 to TRBJ2-6; D not resolved. The CDR3 contains 14 residues. Germline CDR1 SGHTA, CDR2 FQGNSA. V shed 4 bases and J shed 8 bases, with 12 bases lying between them. This chain's CDR3 is CASSSNSLSNVLTF. In DNA, the CDR3 is TGTGCCAGCAGCTCCAACTCCCTCTCCAACGTCCTGACTTTC.

The chain uses TRBV11-3 and TRBJ2-6; 10 bases match TRBD1. The germline CDR1 and CDR2 sequences are SGHNT and YENEEA. Trimming at V came to 0 bases and at J to 1 base, leaving 12 bases not matched to a gene. CDR3 length: 21 residues. CDR3 coding DNA: TGTGCCAGCAGCTTAGAACGGACAGGGGGGCTCTTCCTTTCTGGGGCCAACGTCCTGACTTTC. Translating gives CASSLERTGGLFLSGANVLTF.

This chain connects TRBV7-9 to TRBJ1-1; D unresolved. Germline CDR1 is SEHNR and CDR2 is FQNEAQ (reference sequence). CDR3 length: 14 residues. Trimming stripped 4 bases from V and 3 bases from J, with 12 bases between. In nucleotides, the CDR3 is TGTGCCAGCAGCTATTGGGCCTCTGACACTGAAGCTTTCTTT. Its translation: CASSYWASDTEAFF.

J is TRBJ1-2 and V is TRBV9; TRBD1 matches 9 bases. Germline V gives CDR1 SGDLS, CDR2 YYNGEE. This CDR3 is built from 15 residues. Trimming removed 0 bases from V and 4 bases from J; junction bases left unmatched: 4. CDR3 bases: TGTGCCAGCAGCGTAGAGACAGGGGGGGTCTATGGCTACACCTTC. This codes for CASSVETGGVYGYTF. The full variable domain, completed using reference TRBV9 and TRBJ1-2, is DSGVTQTPKHLITATGQRVTLRCSPRSGDLSVYWYQQSLDQGLQFLIQYYNGEERAKGNILERFSAQQFPDLHSELNLSSLELGDSALYFCASSVETGGVYGYTFGSGTRLTVV.

This chain uses TRBV6-2 or TRBV6-3 with TRBJ2-2, with D maybe TRBD2 (6 bases). Germline loops: CDR1 MNHEY, CDR2 SVGEGT. Trimming cost V 0 bases and J 6 bases, with 11 bases left between them. The CDR3 spans 15 residues. For the CDR3, the DNA is TGTGCCAGCAGTTACTCGAAGACGGGGGCCGGGGAGCTGTTTTTT. Its protein product is CASSYSKTGAGELFF.

The chain links TRBV6-2 or TRBV6-3 to TRBJ2-7; 12 bases agree with TRBD2. The germline V gene has CDR1 MNHEY and CDR2 SVGEGT. The CDR3 is 17 amino acids. J was trimmed by 6 bases and V by 2 bases; bases with no gene match: 11. CDR3 in DNA: TGTGCCAGCAGTTACACCATTCCGGCTAGCGGGAGGGGCGAGCAGTACTTC. Translation gives CASSYTIPASGRGEQYF.

This chain connects TRBV6-2 or TRBV6-3 to TRBJ2-5; D not resolved. With 0 bases removed from V and 1 base from J, the gap between germline ends came to 9 bases. Germline-derived CDR1 and CDR2 are MNHEY and SVGEGT. The CDR3 runs to 15 residues. Written as DNA, the CDR3 is TGTGCCAGCAGTTACTCGAGTTCACGCCAAGAGACCCAGTACTTC. Its protein product is CASSYSSSRQETQYF.

This chain joins TRBV12-5 and TRBJ2-2, with D tentatively TRBD1 (6 bases). CDR1 is LGHNT, CDR2 FRNRAP, per germline. There are 15 residues in the CDR3. The V end was cut by 3 bases, the J end by 2 bases, with 10 bases between. DNA for the CDR3: TGTGCTAGTGGTTTAGGGACAAAAAACACCGGGGAGCTGTTTTTT. Translating gives CASGLGTKNTGELFF.

The chain uses TRBV7-6 and TRBJ2-1; TRBD2 matches at 7 bases. The CDR3 length is 13 residues. V lost 4 bases and J lost 13; bases outside the gene matches: 10. Germline V lookup: CDR1 SGHVS, CDR2 FNYEAQ. The CDR3 loop reads CASSSSPGTKQFF. In DNA form, the CDR3 reads TGTGCCAGCAGCTCAAGCCCCGGGACTAAACAGTTCTTC.